The rows below give T cell receptor beta chains drawn from one sample of a study of T cells expressing NK-cell markers. TCRdb re-called the 5' RACE reads; every CDR3 protein appears as one record, without DNA. The sample table includes approximately 440,000 distinct CDR3 sequences. The specimen was blood T cells: a sorted CD56 or NKG2C T cell subset, CD4+ or CD8+ T cells, or bulk PBMC T cells (not recorded which). Receptors originate from a woman aged 45 to 65 in good health. Each CDR3 is given with its conserved first and last residue.

TRBV7-9	TRBJ1-1	CASSGQGLNTEAFF
TRBV12-3/TRBV12-4	TRBJ1-2	CASSLGTGWGYTF
TRBV12-3/TRBV12-4	TRBJ2-7	CASSSQGREREQYF
TRBV5-1	TRBJ2-3	CASTGGVGDTQYF
TRBV6-2/TRBV6-3	TRBJ2-5	CASAAGSGTSQYF
TRBV12-3/TRBV12-4	TRBJ1-6	CASKRETSYNSPLHF
TRBV24-1	TRBJ2-3	CATSDRQAGVLDTQYF
TRBV20-1	TRBJ2-7	CSAPETGGSEQYF
TRBV5-1	TRBJ1-2	CASSWKSGEGGYTF
TRBV11-3	TRBJ2-5	CASSLAWARQGQETQYF
TRBV2	TRBJ2-1	CASSEVRLSNEQFF
TRBV20-1	TRBJ1-6	CSASTGGSYNSPLHF
TRBV10-2	TRBJ1-1	CASSIQLNTEAFF
TRBV28	TRBJ2-3	CASGRRSTDTQYF
TRBV12-3/TRBV12-4	TRBJ1-5	CASRTGGLGPPQHF
TRBV20-1	TRBJ1-4	CSAISRVRGSNEKLFF
TRBV12-3/TRBV12-4	TRBJ1-1	CASRLQGFTEAFF
TRBV4-1	TRBJ2-7	CASSPRQGTYEQYF
TRBV12-3/TRBV12-4	TRBJ1-1	CASSPIHRGPNTEAFF
TRBV9	TRBJ2-1	CASSGILAGGGDEQFF
TRBV20-1	TRBJ1-5	CSAQPGGRGNQPQHF
TRBV11-2	TRBJ2-2	CASSTAGVITGELFF
TRBV27	TRBJ2-3	CASSLTGLAALSDTQYF
TRBV7-2	TRBJ2-5	CASSSRRQGETQYF
TRBV12-3/TRBV12-4	TRBJ1-5	CASSLAVGVQPQHF
TRBV12-3/TRBV12-4	TRBJ2-1	CASSTWGLAGINEQFF
TRBV11-2	TRBJ2-1	CASSFLGGKDNEQFF
TRBV5-5	TRBJ2-3	CASRYRLGITDTQYF
TRBV28	TRBJ2-7	CASSSSGRLWEQYF
TRBV20-1	TRBJ1-1	CSAPRGRANTEAFF
TRBV12-3/TRBV12-4	TRBJ1-1	CASSPSTGRPEAFF
TRBV19	TRBJ2-2	CASSIEGSGELFF
TRBV5-5	TRBJ2-5	CASSLAPGFKGETQYF
TRBV12-3/TRBV12-4	TRBJ2-3	CASRQGARDTQYF
TRBV12-3/TRBV12-4	TRBJ2-5	CASSLDRGRETQYF
TRBV20-1	TRBJ2-1	CSARDWLSRREQFF
TRBV27	TRBJ2-1	CASSPGLGRGPYNEQFF
TRBV5-1	TRBJ2-5	CASSLEAFQETQYF
TRBV9	TRBJ2-2	CASSPAPDSLLNTGELFF